This T cell receptor (beta chain) was identified in a study of vaccination and CD4 T cells after COVID-19. Study background: The authors exposed cells to overlapping spike peptides derived from SARS-CoV-2, HCoV-NL63, HCoV-OC43 and HCoV-229E.

The germline CDR1 and CDR2 sequences are ENHRY and SYGVKD. The CDR3 length is 12 residues. Trimming shortened V by 3 bases and J by 2 bases, and 5 bases separated the two germline ends. Concerning this clonotype itself: What it binds is unknown.

This sample's treatment: roughly 10-day PBMC culture with coronavirus spike peptide pools or control peptides (ViraFEST assay). With the Oncomine TCR Beta short-read assay, DNA from cultured CD4+ T cells was sequenced. Scientists extracted genomic DNA from CD4+ T cells grown in culture. Via MiXCR, TCRdb re-called the PCR reads, giving one row per CDR3 protein. The sample has roughly 4,000 distinct CDR3 sequences; roughly a fifth are singletons. This chain connects TRBV10-3 to TRBJ2-7; D unclear. The receptor was isolated from a human donor who had recovered from COVID-19. The sequencing input was CD4+ T cells from blood, cultured in vitro. The CDR3 region has the DNA TGTGCCATCAGTGATCGGGCCTACGAGCAGTACTTC. Its protein is CAISDRAYEQYF.